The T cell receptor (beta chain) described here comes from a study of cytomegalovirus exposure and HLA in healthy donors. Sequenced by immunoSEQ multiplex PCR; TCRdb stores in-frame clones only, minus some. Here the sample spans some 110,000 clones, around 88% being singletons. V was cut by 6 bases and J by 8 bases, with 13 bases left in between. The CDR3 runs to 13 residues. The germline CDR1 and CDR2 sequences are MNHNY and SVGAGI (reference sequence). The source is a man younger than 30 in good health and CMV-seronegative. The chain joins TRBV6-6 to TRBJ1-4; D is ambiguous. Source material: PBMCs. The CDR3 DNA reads TGTGCCAGCAGCCCCGGGAGCAAGGAAAAACTGTTTTTT. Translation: CASSPGSKEKLFF.